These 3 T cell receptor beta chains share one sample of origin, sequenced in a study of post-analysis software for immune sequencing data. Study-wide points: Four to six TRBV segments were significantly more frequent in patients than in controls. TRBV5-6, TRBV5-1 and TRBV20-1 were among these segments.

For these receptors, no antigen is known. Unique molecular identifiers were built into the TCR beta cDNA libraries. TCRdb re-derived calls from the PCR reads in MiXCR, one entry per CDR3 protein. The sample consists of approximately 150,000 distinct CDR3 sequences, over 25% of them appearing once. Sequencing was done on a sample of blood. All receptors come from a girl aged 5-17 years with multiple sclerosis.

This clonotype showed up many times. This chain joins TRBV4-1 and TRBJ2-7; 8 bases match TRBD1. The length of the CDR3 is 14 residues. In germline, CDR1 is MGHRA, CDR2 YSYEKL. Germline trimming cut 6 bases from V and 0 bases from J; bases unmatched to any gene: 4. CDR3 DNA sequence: TGCGCCAGCAGTCAGGGACAGGCCTCCTACGAGCAGTACTTC. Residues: CASSQGQASYEQYF.

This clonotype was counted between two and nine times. Here the CDR3 DNA reads TGTGCCAGCTGCCGCCCGGGAACAGAGCTGGCATGGCTGTTTTTT. It encodes CASCRPGTELAWLFF. This chain uses TRBV7-9 with TRBJ1-4, with unresolved D. This CDR3 region has 15 residues. The germline gives CDR1 SEHNR, CDR2 FQNEAQ (reference sequence). V dropped 8 bases and J dropped 14 bases, with 27 bases sitting between them.

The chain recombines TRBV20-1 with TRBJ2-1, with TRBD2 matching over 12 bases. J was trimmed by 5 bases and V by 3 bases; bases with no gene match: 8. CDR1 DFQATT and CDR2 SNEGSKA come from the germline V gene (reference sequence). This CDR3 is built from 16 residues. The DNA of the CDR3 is TGCAGTGCTAGGCTAGCGGGGGGGCCTTGGCACAATGAGCAGTTCTTC. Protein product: CSARLAGGPWHNEQFF.